The 5 T cell receptor beta chains given below trace back to one sample, sequenced in a study of blood T cell repertoires in COVID-19. Produced via immunoSEQ multiplex PCR; TCRdb's table is partial and in-frame only. Here the sample spans 85,000 to 95,000 clones, more than 75% being singletons. The sequencing sample was made of peripheral blood. The receptor set was obtained from a human donor with acute or convalescent COVID-19. The donor label of this sample is uncertain.

The chain carries TRBV19 and TRBJ2-7, with TRBD1 as a possible D gene (5 bases). This CDR3 spans 13 amino acids. V lost 5 bases, J lost 5 bases, and 13 bases lay in between. Germline CDR1 LNHDA, CDR2 SQIVND (reference sequence). DNA of the CDR3: TGTGCCAGTAGTCCCGACAGTCTCAACGAGCAGTACTTC. Translating it yields CASSPDSLNEQYF.

The CDR3 here is CASSKGAAYGYTF. Here the CDR3 DNA reads TGTGCCAGCAGCAAGGGGGCGGCTTATGGCTACACCTTC. This chain uses TRBV12-3 or TRBV12-4 with TRBJ1-2; 7 nucleotides agree with TRBD1. V lost 6 bases, J lost 5 bases, and 6 bases stayed unmatched. The CDR3 consists of 13 residues.

The chain carries TRBV5-1 and TRBJ1-2, with a tentative D call TRBD1 (6 bases). Germline V gives CDR1 SGHRS, CDR2 YFSETQ. The length of the CDR3 is 14 residues. V was trimmed by 3 bases and J by 4 bases, leaving 13 bases between them. The CDR3 DNA follows: TGCGCCAGCAGCTCACAGGGAACTCCCTATGGCTACACCTTC. Protein sequence: CASSSQGTPYGYTF. Supplemented by reference TRBV5-1 and TRBJ1-2, the full variable domain reads KAGVTQTPRYLIKTRGQQVTLSCSPISGHRSVSWYQQTPGQGLQFLFEYFSETQRNKGNFPGRFSGRQFSNSRSEMNVSTLELGDSALYLCASSSQGTPYGYTFGSGTRLTVV.

The chain recombines TRBV3-1 (or the pseudogene TRBV3-2) with TRBJ1-2; D remains ambiguous. Germline V CDR1 and CDR2: LGHDT, YNNKEL (reference sequence). Trimming took off 1 base at V and 4 bases at J, with 10 bases between the two ends. The CDR3 contains 14 residues. CDR3 protein: CASSQGALSYGYTF. In nucleotides, the CDR3 is TGTGCCAGCAGCCAAGGAGCACTGAGCTATGGCTACACCTTC.

The V call is TRBV4-1, the J call TRBJ1-6, with D perhaps matching TRBD1 (6 bases). Deletions cut 2 bases from V and 6 bases from J, with 14 bases between. Germline assignment: CDR1 MGHRA and CDR2 YSYEKL. The CDR3 covers 16 residues. The DNA of the CDR3 is TGCGCCAGCAGCCAAAAAACAGGGATATCTAATTCACCCCTCCACTTT. Protein: CASSQKTGISNSPLHF.